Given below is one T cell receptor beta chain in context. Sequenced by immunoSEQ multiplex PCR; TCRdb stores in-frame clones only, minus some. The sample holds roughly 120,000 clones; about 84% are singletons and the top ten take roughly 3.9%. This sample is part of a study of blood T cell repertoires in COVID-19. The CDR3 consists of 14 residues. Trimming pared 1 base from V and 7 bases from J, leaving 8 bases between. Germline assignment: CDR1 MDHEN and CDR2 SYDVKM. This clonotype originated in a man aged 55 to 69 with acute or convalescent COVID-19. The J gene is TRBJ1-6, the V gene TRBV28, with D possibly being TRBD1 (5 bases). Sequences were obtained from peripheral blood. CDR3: CASSLLQGNSPLHF. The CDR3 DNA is TGTGCCAGCAGTTTATTGCAGGGCAATTCACCCCTCCACTTT.